This entry lists 32 T cell receptor beta chains sequenced from one sample in a study of OX40 agonist ivuxolimab in advanced cancers. The library was made by the immunoSEQ multiplex PCR assay. TCRdb re-hosts the immuneACCESS table, in-frame sequences only. Its copies lack some clones; in the studies checked, an unresolved V gene accounts for under half of them, and the cause for the rest is not known. This sample gives more than 50,000 clones in total; over 70% of them show up just once. The ten largest clones add up to less than 4.5% of the sample. Sequencing was performed on CD4+ or CD8+ T cells sorted from blood, taken in a trial of the OX40 agonist ivuxolimab. Receptors were obtained from an adult with an advanced solid tumor such as melanoma, head and neck, liver or kidney cancer.

The genes are TRBV6-6 and TRBJ2-2; D is unclear. Germline V gives CDR1 MNHNY, CDR2 SVGAGI (reference sequence). This CDR3 is 13 amino acids long. V was clipped by 4 bases and J by 6 bases, with 9 bases between them. CDR3 region: CASSLRGAGELFF. In DNA, the CDR3 is TGTGCCAGCAGTTTAAGAGGTGCCGGGGAGCTGTTTTTT.

The chain employs TRBV6-6 and TRBJ1-2; TRBD1 aligns across 9 bases. Germline V CDR1 and CDR2: MNHNY, SVGAGI (reference sequence). CDR3 length: 15 residues. Trimming took 2 bases from V and 4 from J; bases not matched to a gene: 5. CDR3 in DNA: TGTGCCAGCAGTTACGGCGGGACAGGGCTCTATGGCTACACCTTC. Amino acid sequence: CASSYGGTGLYGYTF.

V gene TRBV19 combines with J gene TRBJ2-7; D unresolved. The CDR3 loop spans 14 amino acids. V lost 5 bases to trimming and J lost 2 bases, with 13 bases between them. CDR1 is LNHDA, CDR2 SQIVND, per germline (reference sequence). The CDR3 DNA follows: TGTGCCAGTAGTCTTCAGCTGGGTCCCTACGAGCAGTACTTC. Protein: CASSLQLGPYEQYF.

The gene calls are TRBV7-7 and TRBJ2-5; D is perhaps TRBD1 (5 bases). Trimming took off 3 bases at V and 2 bases at J, with 13 bases between the two ends. Germline CDR1 reads SSHAT; CDR2 reads FNYEAQ (reference sequence). The CDR3 runs to 15 residues. CDR3 region: CASSFITGPQETQYF. The CDR3 DNA is TGTGCCAGCAGCTTTATCACAGGACCGCAAGAGACCCAGTACTTC.

This chain connects TRBV6-6 to TRBJ1-2; 11 bases align to TRBD1. Germline V gives CDR1 MNHNY, CDR2 SVGAGI (reference sequence). CDR3 size: 14 residues. Trimming took 11 bases from V and 4 from J; bases not matched to a gene: 9. CDR3 sequence: CAGSLGQGGYGYTF. The CDR3 DNA follows: TGTGCCGGGAGTTTGGGACAGGGGGGCTATGGCTACACCTTC.

This clone was seen only once. The gene calls are TRBV7-6 and TRBJ2-3; D is perhaps TRBD1 (5 bases). The CDR3 extends over 12 amino acids. V was trimmed by 3 bases and J by 4 bases, leaving 5 bases between them. Germline CDR1 SGHVS, CDR2 FNYEAQ. The CDR3: CASSLGPDTQYF. In DNA form, the CDR3 reads TGTGCCAGCAGCTTGGGGCCAGATACGCAGTATTTT.

V is TRBV21-1 and J is TRBJ1-2. TRBV21-1 is a documented pseudogene. This CDR3 has 17 amino acids. The CDR3: CASSNTFQVRDNYGYTF. Written as DNA, the CDR3 is TGTGCCAGCAGCAACACTTTCCAGGTTAGGGATAACTATGGCTACACCTTC.

CDR3 protein: CASRRQISSYEQYF. The CDR3 DNA follows: TGTGCCAGCAGACGCCAGATTTCCTCCTACGAGCAGTACTTC. The V and J genes are TRBV6-6 and TRBJ2-7; D unresolved. V was pared by 6 bases and J by 0 bases, with 12 bases between. The CDR3 contains 14 residues. Germline loops: CDR1 MNHNY, CDR2 SVGAGI (reference sequence).

The sample holds one count of this clone. The rearrangement links TRBV11-2 to TRBJ2-4; a possible D gene is TRBD1 (6 bases). V was clipped by 1 base and J by 6 bases, with 10 bases between them. From germline, CDR1 is SGHAT and CDR2 FQNNGV. This CDR3 comprises 14 residues. Here the CDR3 reads CASSLGGTPNIQYF. CDR3 sequence (DNA): TGTGCCAGCAGCTTAGGGGGGACACCAAACATTCAGTACTTC.

J is TRBJ1-5 and V is TRBV30; D is undetermined. The CDR3 runs to 13 residues. Deletions cut 3 bases from V and 4 bases from J, with 10 bases between. The germline gives CDR1 GTSNPN, CDR2 SVGIG (reference sequence). CDR3 sequence (DNA): TGTGCCTGGAGCGGTCAGCAGAATCAGCCCCAGCATTTT. This gives the protein CAWSGQQNQPQHF.

V gene TRBV27 combines with J gene TRBJ2-1; TRBD1 matches 10 bases. V trimming: 6 bases; J trimming: 14 bases; junction bases outside the gene matches: 10. Germline V gene sequence: CDR1 MNHEY, CDR2 SMNVEV (reference sequence). The CDR3 covers 13 residues. Here the CDR3 DNA reads TGTGCCAGCAGCCACGGACAGGGGGGAGTGGAGTTCTTC. Protein product: CASSHGQGGVEFF.

Only a few counts were recorded for this clone. J is TRBJ2-2 and V is TRBV18, with 11 bases aligning to TRBD2. Germline CDR1 KGHSH, CDR2 LQKENI. CDR3 length: 17 residues. V lost 6 bases, J lost 1 base, and 7 bases stayed unmatched. CDR3 sequence (DNA): TGTGCCAGCTCTCCGGGACTAGCGGTTATGAACACCGGGGAGCTGTTTTTT. Its translation: CASSPGLAVMNTGELFF.

The rearrangement links TRBV30 to TRBJ1-2, with D hard to call. The CDR3 covers 13 residues. Trimming took off 1 base at V and 2 bases at J, with 8 bases between the two ends. Germline loops: CDR1 GTSNPN, CDR2 SVGIG (reference sequence). CDR3: CAWSAGVNYGYTF. The CDR3 coding sequence is TGTGCCTGGAGTGCGGGCGTCAACTATGGCTACACCTTC.

This clone was counted only a few times. The chain has TRBV11-2 and TRBJ1-5, with 8 bases aligning to TRBD1. The CDR3 covers 14 residues. CDR1 SGHAT and CDR2 FQNNGV come from the germline V gene. J lost 11 bases, V lost 1 base, and 7 bases had no gene match. The DNA of the CDR3 is TGTGCCAGCAGCTTAGGGACAGGGAGTGGGGCCCAGCATTTT. It translates to CASSLGTGSGAQHF.

This chain connects TRBV27 to TRBJ2-1, with 8 bases that match TRBD1. Germline V gene data show CDR1 as MNHEY and CDR2 as SMNVEV (reference sequence). The trim removed 6 bases at V and 5 bases at J, leaving 6 bases unmatched. The CDR3 runs 14 residues. The CDR3 here is CASRPGQVNNEQFF. The CDR3 region has the DNA TGTGCCAGCAGACCGGGACAGGTTAACAATGAGCAGTTCTTC.

The chain combines TRBV6-5 with TRBJ2-5, with D perhaps being TRBD1 or TRBD2 (7 bases each). Germline V gene data show CDR1 as MNHEY and CDR2 as SVGAGI. V lost 0 bases and J 4 bases, leaving 12 bases between the germline ends. The CDR3 loop spans 15 amino acids. CDR3 region: CASSYSGRGGETQYF. The CDR3 nucleotides read TGTGCCAGCAGTTACTCGGGCAGGGGGGGAGAGACCCAGTACTTC.

The chain joins TRBV28 to TRBJ1-3, with no clear D. The germline CDR1 and CDR2 sequences are MDHEN and SYDVKM. The ends were cut back, 2 bases at V and 6 bases at J, with 8 bases in the middle. CDR3 size: 13 residues. The CDR3 DNA reads TGTGCCAGCAGTTTACACATCCAAAACACCATATATTTT. Amino acid sequence: CASSLHIQNTIYF. The full variable domain, rest sourced from reference TRBV28 and TRBJ1-3, is DVKVTQSSRYLVKRTGEKVFLECVQDMDHENMFWYRQDPGLGLRLIYFSYDVKMKEKGDIPEGYSVSREKKERFSLILESASTNQTSMYLCASSLHIQNTIYFGEGSWLTVV.

This clone has just one count. The gene calls are TRBV6-6 and TRBJ1-1, with 7 positions matching TRBD1. This CDR3 is 14 amino acids long. V shed 2 bases, J shed 1 base, and the junction held 1 base outside the gene matches. Germline CDR1 MNHNY, CDR2 SVGAGI (reference sequence). The CDR3 sequence is CASSYRGQNTEAFF. CDR3 in DNA: TGTGCCAGCAGTTACAGGGGGCAGAACACTGAAGCTTTCTTT.

The table lists this clone with a few counts. V usage is TRBV5-1 and J usage is TRBJ1-3; 10 nucleotides line up with TRBD1. The CDR3 extends over 18 amino acids. The germline V gene encodes CDR1 SGHRS and CDR2 YFSETQ. Trimming took 4 bases from V and 0 from J; bases not matched to a gene: 10. The CDR3 region is CASSQDRGGTFSGNTIYF. The CDR3 nucleotides read TGCGCCAGCAGCCAGGACAGGGGGGGAACTTTCTCTGGAAACACCATATATTTT.

The V call is TRBV28, the J call TRBJ2-1; TRBD2 agrees at 16 bases. Per the germline V gene, CDR1 is MDHEN and CDR2 is SYDVKM. The CDR3 has 17 amino acids. The ends lost 10 bases at V and 7 bases at J; junction bases unmatched: 13. Here the CDR3 reads CATQDRGLAGGQNEQFF. The CDR3 DNA reads TGTGCCACCCAGGACAGGGGACTAGCGGGAGGGCAGAATGAGCAGTTCTTC. Full variable domain (missing parts from reference TRBV28 and TRBJ2-1): DVKVTQSSRYLVKRTGEKVFLECVQDMDHENMFWYRQDPGLGLRLIYFSYDVKMKEKGDIPEGYSVSREKKERFSLILESASTNQTSMYLCATQDRGLAGGQNEQFFGPGTRLTVL.

This rearrangement joins TRBV19 to TRBJ1-2; tentative D call: TRBD1 (5 bases). The CDR3 has 13 residues. Germline V gene sequence: CDR1 LNHDA, CDR2 SQIVND (reference sequence). Between the trimmed V and J ends, which lost 5 bases and 2 bases, there was a span of 9 bases. This CDR3 reads CASSLGTNYGYTF. The CDR3 coding sequence is TGTGCCAGTAGTTTGGGGACCAACTATGGCTACACCTTC.

The CDR3 sequence is CASTGQLPSGYTF. The CDR3 bases are TGCGCCAGCACCGGACAGCTGCCCTCTGGCTACACCTTC. The chain has TRBV10-2 and TRBJ1-2, with a possible D match to TRBD1 (6 bases). Trimming stripped 7 bases from V and 7 bases from J, with 16 bases between. There are 13 residues in the CDR3. Germline V CDR1 and CDR2: WSHSY, SAAADI.

This clone was recorded once. V and J are TRBV11-2 and TRBJ2-7; 10 bases agree with TRBD1. The CDR3 is made up of 13 amino acids. The germline V gene has CDR1 SGHAT and CDR2 FQNNGV. With 3 bases clipped from V and 6 bases from J, the junction kept 2 bases outside the gene matches. DNA of the CDR3: TGTGCCAGCAGCTTGGACAGGGGGGGCGAGCAGTACTTC. The encoded protein is CASSLDRGGEQYF.

The rearrangement joins TRBV30 to TRBJ1-5, with D tentatively TRBD1 (5 bases). Trimming took 5 bases from V and 3 from J, leaving 11 bases between them. The CDR3 totals 13 residues. CDR1 is GTSNPN and CDR2 is SVGIG in the germline V gene (reference sequence). Here the CDR3 DNA reads TGTGCCTGGGGGACTCCCCCCAATCAGCCCCAGCATTTT. This gives the protein CAWGTPPNQPQHF.

The genes are TRBV28 and TRBJ1-4, with TRBD1 matching over 11 bases. Germline CDR1 is MDHEN and CDR2 is SYDVKM. J gave up 6 bases and V 3 bases, and 3 bases lay outside the gene matches. This CDR3 is 15 amino acids long. The chain's CDR3 is CASSFRDRGDEKLFF. The CDR3 nucleotides are TGTGCCAGCAGTTTCCGGGACAGGGGGGATGAAAAACTGTTTTTT. The full variable domain, with the rest looked up from reference TRBV28 and TRBJ1-4, is DVKVTQSSRYLVKRTGEKVFLECVQDMDHENMFWYRQDPGLGLRLIYFSYDVKMKEKGDIPEGYSVSREKKERFSLILESASTNQTSMYLCASSFRDRGDEKLFFGSGTQLSVL.

J is TRBJ2-1 and V is TRBV25-1; a weak D match, TRBD2 (6 bases). The CDR3 spans 17 residues. Germline V gene data show CDR1 as MGHDK and CDR2 as SYGVNS. Trimming took off 3 bases at V and 8 bases at J, with 23 bases between the two ends. CDR3: CASSEYFGGMRSDEQFF. CDR3 sequence (DNA): TGTGCCAGCAGTGAGTATTTTGGCGGGATGAGGTCGGATGAGCAGTTCTTC.

Comments on this clone: In the same sample, other DNA sequences code for this CDR3. CDR3 protein: CASSLDGQGNTEAFF. The DNA for the CDR3 is TGCGCCAGCAGCTTGGATGGACAGGGAAACACTGAAGCTTTCTTT. The chain employs TRBV5-1 and TRBJ1-1; 8 nucleotides align to TRBD1. Germline lookup yields CDR1 SGHRS and CDR2 YFSETQ. With V trimmed by 0 bases and J by 2 bases, 3 bases remained unmatched. This CDR3 is 15 amino acids long.

The V call is TRBV7-6, the J call TRBJ2-5; 7 positions agree with TRBD2. Germline lookup yields CDR1 SGHVS and CDR2 FNYEAQ. V was clipped by 8 bases and J by 3 bases; unmatched bases: 6. The CDR3 has 13 residues. As DNA, the CDR3 is TGTGCCAGCCCGGGACGGGGGGAAGAGACCCAGTACTTC. It yields the protein CASPGRGEETQYF.

V gene TRBV5-1 combines with J gene TRBJ2-3; D tentatively fits TRBD1 or TRBD2 (5 bases each). CDR1 is SGHRS and CDR2 is YFSETQ in the germline V gene. Trimming shortened V by 2 bases and J by 6 bases, and 13 bases separated the two germline ends. This CDR3 is built from 14 residues. The DNA of the CDR3 is TGCGCCAGCAGCTTCGGGGCTAGATTGGATACGCAGTATTTT. Residues: CASSFGARLDTQYF.

V is TRBV30 and J is TRBJ2-6; D might be TRBD1 (5 bases). The V gene lost 1 base and the J gene lost 2 bases, with 9 bases spanning the gap. This CDR3 region has 15 residues. CDR1 is GTSNPN, CDR2 SVGIG, per germline (reference sequence). CDR3 DNA sequence: TGTGCCTGGAGTGCTAGGGGTGCTGGGGCCAACGTCCTGACTTTC. Amino acid sequence: CAWSARGAGANVLTF.

The chain carries TRBV29-1 and TRBJ2-5; D not resolved. The DNA end is more similar to TRBJ2-7, so the J call may be wrong. CDR1 and CDR2 (germline): SQVTM, ANQGSEA. The CDR3 is 14 amino acids. CDR3 bases: TGCAGCGTTGAAGAAACACGTCAATCCTACGAGCAGTACTTC. This gives the protein CSVEETRQSYEQYF.

This clone was counted a few times. V and J are TRBV5-1 and TRBJ2-7; 7 bases line up with TRBD1. Germline V gene data show CDR1 as SGHRS and CDR2 as YFSETQ. The CDR3 covers 12 residues. V gave up 3 bases and J gave up 7 bases; unmatched junction bases: 4. For the CDR3, the DNA is TGCGCCAGCAGCTCAAGGGGGCGGGAGCAGTACTTC. Protein product: CASSSRGREQYF. Full variable domain (missing parts from reference TRBV5-1 and TRBJ2-7): KAGVTQTPRYLIKTRGQQVTLSCSPISGHRSVSWYQQTPGQGLQFLFEYFSETQRNKGNFPGRFSGRQFSNSRSEMNVSTLELGDSALYLCASSSRGREQYFGPGTRLTVT.